This T cell receptor (beta chain) appears in the sequencing data of a study of shared clonotypes between healthy human individuals. For the study at large: Samples came from two female and a few male donors aged 18 to 49.

CD45RO-negative CD8 cells positively selected for CCR7 made up the naive population, which excluded terminally differentiated effector memory CD45RA+ cells. TCRdb keeps only in-frame clones here, not all; method: immunoSEQ multiplex PCR. This sample has about 2.2 million clones; 90% to 95% occur once, and the top ten carry 1.5% to 2%. V lost 4 bases, J lost 7 bases, and 10 bases stayed unmatched. CDR3 length: 17 residues. Per germline, CDR1 SGHVS and CDR2 FNYEAQ. The sequenced sample was naive CD8+ T cells from PBMCs. The chain combines TRBV7-6 with TRBJ2-1; 13 nucleotides agree with TRBD2. The sequence derives from a man aged 18 to 30 in good health. Some clones in this sample may be carry-over from other donors' samples. The CDR3 DNA sequence: TGTGCCAGCAGCTGGGGACTAGCGGGATCTGTGTATAATGAGCAGTTCTTC. Protein: CASSWGLAGSVYNEQFF.